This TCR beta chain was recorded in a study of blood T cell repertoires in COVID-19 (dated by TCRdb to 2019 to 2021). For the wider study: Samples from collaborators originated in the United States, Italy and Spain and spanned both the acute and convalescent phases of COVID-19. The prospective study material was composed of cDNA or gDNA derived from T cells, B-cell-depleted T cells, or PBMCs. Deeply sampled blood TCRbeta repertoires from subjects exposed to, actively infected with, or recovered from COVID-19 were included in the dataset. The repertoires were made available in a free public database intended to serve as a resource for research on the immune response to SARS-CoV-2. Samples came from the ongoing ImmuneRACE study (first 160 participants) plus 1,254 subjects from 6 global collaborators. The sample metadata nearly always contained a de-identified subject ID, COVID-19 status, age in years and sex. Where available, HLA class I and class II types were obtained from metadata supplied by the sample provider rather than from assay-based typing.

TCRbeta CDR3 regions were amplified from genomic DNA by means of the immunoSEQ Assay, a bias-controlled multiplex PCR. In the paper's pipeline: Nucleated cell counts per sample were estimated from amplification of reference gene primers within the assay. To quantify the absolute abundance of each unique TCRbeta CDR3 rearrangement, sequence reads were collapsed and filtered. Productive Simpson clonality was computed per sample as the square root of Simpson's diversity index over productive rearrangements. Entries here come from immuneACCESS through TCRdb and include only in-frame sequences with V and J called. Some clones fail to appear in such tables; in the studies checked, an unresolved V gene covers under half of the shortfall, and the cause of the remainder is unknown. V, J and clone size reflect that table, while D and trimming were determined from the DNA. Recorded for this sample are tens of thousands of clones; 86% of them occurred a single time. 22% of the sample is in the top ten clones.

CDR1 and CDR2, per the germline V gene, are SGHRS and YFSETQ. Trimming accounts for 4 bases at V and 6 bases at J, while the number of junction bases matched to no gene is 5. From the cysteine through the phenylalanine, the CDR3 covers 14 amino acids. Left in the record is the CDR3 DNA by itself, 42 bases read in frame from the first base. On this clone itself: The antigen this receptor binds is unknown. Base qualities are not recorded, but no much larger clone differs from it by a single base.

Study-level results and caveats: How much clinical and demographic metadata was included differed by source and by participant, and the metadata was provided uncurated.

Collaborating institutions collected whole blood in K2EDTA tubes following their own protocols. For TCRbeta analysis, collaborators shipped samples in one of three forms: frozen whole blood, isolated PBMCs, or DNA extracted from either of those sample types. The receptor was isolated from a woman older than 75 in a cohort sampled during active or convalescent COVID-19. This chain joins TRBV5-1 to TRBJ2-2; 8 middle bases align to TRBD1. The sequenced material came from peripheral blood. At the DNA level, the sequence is TGCGCCAGCAGCGACCGACAGGGGCCCGGGGAGCTGTTTTTT. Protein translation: CASSDRQGPGELFF.